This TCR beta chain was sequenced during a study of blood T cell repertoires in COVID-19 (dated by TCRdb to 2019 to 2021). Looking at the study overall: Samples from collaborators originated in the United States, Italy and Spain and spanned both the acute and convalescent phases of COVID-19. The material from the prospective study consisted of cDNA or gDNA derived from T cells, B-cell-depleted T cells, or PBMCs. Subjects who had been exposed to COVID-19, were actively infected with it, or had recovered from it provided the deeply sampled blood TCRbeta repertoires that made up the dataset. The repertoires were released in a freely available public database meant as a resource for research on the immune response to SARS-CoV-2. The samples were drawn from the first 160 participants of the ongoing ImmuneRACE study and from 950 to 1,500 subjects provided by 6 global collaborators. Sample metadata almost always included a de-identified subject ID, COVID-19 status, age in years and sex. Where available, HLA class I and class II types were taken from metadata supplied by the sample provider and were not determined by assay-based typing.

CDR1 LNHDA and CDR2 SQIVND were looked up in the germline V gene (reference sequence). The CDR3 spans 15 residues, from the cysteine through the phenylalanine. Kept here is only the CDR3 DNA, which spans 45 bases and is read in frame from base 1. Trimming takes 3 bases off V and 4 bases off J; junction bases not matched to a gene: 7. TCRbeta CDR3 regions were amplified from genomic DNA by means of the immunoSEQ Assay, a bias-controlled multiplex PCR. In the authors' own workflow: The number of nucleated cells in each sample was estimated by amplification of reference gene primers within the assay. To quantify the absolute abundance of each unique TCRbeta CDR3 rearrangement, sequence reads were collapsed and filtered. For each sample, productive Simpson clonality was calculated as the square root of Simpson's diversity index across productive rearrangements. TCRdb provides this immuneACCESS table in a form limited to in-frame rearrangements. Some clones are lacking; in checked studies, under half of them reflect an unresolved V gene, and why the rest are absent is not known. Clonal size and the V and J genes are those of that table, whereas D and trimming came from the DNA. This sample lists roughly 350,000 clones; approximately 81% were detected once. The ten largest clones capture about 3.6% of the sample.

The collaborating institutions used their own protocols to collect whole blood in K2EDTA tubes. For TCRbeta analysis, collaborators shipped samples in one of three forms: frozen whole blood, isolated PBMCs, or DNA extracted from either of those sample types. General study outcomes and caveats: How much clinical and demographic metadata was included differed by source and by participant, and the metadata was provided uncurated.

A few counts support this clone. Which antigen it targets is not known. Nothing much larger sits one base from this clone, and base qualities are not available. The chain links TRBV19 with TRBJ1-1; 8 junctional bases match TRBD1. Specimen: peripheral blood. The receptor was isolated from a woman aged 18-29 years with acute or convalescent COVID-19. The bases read TGTGCCAGTAGTATTGGACAGGGAGTATTCACTGAAGCTTTCTTT. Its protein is CASSIGQGVFTEAFF.